Reported below is one T cell receptor (beta chain). The antigen is not known. The sample is drawn from a study of T cell responses to AZD1222 COVID-19 vaccine. The study, taken as a whole, reports: Donors were mostly white British, more females; clonal diversity possibly underestimated. The study found vaccine-associated CD4 TCRs spanning spike, dominant at 160-218 and 743-854. Repertoires were collected only later (after the peak T cell response had occurred).

Germline values: CDR1 SQVTM, CDR2 ANQGSEA. This CDR3 has 18 amino acids. V trimming: 7 bases; J trimming: 1 base; junction bases outside the gene matches: 17. Only in-frame clones appear in the TCRdb table, and some are missing; sequencing was by immunoSEQ multiplex PCR. The sample yields about 78,000 clones, roughly 80% seen once. This clonotype originated in an adult in good health. V gene TRBV29-1 combines with J gene TRBJ2-3; TRBD1 matches at 10 bases. The sequencing used peripheral blood, collected on day 0 of AZD1222 vaccination. CDR3 sequence: CSARVLRWTGGGTDTQYF. DNA of the CDR3: TGCAGCGCCCGGGTGCTTCGTTGGACAGGGGGAGGCACAGATACGCAGTATTTT.